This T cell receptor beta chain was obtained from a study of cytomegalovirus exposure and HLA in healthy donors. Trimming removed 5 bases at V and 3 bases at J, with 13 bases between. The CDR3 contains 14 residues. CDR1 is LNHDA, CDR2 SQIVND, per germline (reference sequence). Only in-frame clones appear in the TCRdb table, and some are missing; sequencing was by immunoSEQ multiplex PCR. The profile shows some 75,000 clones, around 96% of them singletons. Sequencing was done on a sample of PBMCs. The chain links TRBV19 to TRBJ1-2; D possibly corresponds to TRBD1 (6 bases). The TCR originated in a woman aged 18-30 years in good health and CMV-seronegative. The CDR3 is CASSLQGFDYGYTF. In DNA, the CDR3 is TGTGCCAGTAGTTTACAGGGCTTTGACTATGGCTACACCTTC.